What follows are 24 T cell receptor beta chains derived from one specimen sequenced in a study of Graves' ophthalmopathy and Graves' hyperthyroidism. From RNA, the CDR3 regions of TCR beta chains were amplified and sequenced. Amplification began with first-round RT-PCR using HTBI primers, then second-round multiplex PCR was performed. TCRdb reprocessed the multiplex PCR reads with MiXCR, giving one entry per CDR3 protein. Of fewer than 650,000 distinct CDR3 sequences detected, about a fifth appear once; the ten largest clones hold more than 5.5%. Material for sequencing was peripheral blood. The receptors were sampled from a woman aged 18-30 years with stable Graves' hyperthyroidism. Some clones in this sample may be carry-over from other donors' samples.

This clonotype has only a few counts. The rearrangement uses TRBV19 and TRBJ2-7; 8 bases agree with TRBD1. V shed 3 bases and J 6 bases; nucleotides not matched to a gene: 4. This CDR3 region has 13 residues. Per the germline V gene, CDR1 is LNHDA and CDR2 is SQIVND (reference sequence). The CDR3 region has the DNA TGTGCCAGTAGTATGGCAACAGGGGGCGAGCAGTACTTC. Translated: CASSMATGGEQYF.

This clonotype showed up many times. The rearrangement links TRBV12-3 or TRBV12-4 to TRBJ1-5; no clear D gene. The CDR3 is made up of 13 amino acids. Between the trimmed V and J ends, which lost 5 bases and 6 bases, there was a span of 11 bases. The DNA for the CDR3 is TGTGCCAGCAGTCTCGGACTCGGTCAGCCCCAGCATTTT. Its translation: CASSLGLGQPQHF.

This clonotype occurred many times. This chain connects TRBV3-1 to TRBJ2-5, with D possibly being TRBD1 or TRBD2 (5 bases each). V was cut by 5 bases and J by 6 bases, with 16 bases left in between. This CDR3 spans 14 amino acids. Per the germline V gene, CDR1 is LGHDT and CDR2 is YNNKEL (reference sequence). The CDR3 nucleotides are TGTGCCAGCAGCACGTCGGGGACCATAAAGACCCAGTACTTC. Protein sequence: CASSTSGTIKTQYF.

As concerns this clonotype: Being one base from a much bigger clone, this may be a read error. The chain has TRBV12-3 or TRBV12-4 and TRBJ1-6; TRBD1 is a possible D gene (5 bases). This CDR3 has 14 amino acids. With 6 bases removed from V and 7 bases from J, the gap between germline ends came to 13 bases. The CDR3 loop is CASSFSRVNSPLHF. The CDR3, as DNA: TGTGCCAGCAGCTTCAGCAGGGTAAATTCACCCCTCCACTTT.

The chain uses TRBV2 and TRBJ1-2, with D possibly being TRBD1 (5 bases). Germline V CDR1 and CDR2: SNHLY, FYNNEI. The CDR3 has 13 amino acids. The V end was cut by 4 bases, the J end by 8 bases, with 14 bases between. Here the CDR3 DNA reads TGTGCCAGCAGTGGTACCCCGCAGGGCGGCTACACCTTC. Translating gives CASSGTPQGGYTF.

This clonotype was observed many times. The chain recombines TRBV29-1 with TRBJ2-5; D is perhaps TRBD1 (5 bases). Germline CDR1 reads SQVTM; CDR2 reads ANQGSEA. The CDR3 spans 12 residues. Trimming removed 4 bases at V and 2 bases at J, with 8 bases between. The CDR3 spells CSVVGLQETQYF. The CDR3 nucleotides read TGCAGCGTTGTGGGGCTGCAAGAGACCCAGTACTTC.

This clonotype has ten or more counts. V gene TRBV27 combines with J gene TRBJ2-5, with no clear D. V lost 10 bases, J lost 7 bases, and 10 bases lay in between. CDR3 size: 10 residues. Germline V gene data show CDR1 as MNHEY and CDR2 as SMNVEV (reference sequence). The CDR3 loop reads CANLLGTQYF. Here the CDR3 DNA reads TGTGCCAACCTCCTAGGGACCCAGTACTTC.

This clonotype was observed many times. The chain recombines TRBV5-1 with TRBJ1-2; 7 bases line up with TRBD1. Looked up from germline, CDR1 is SGHRS and CDR2 is YFSETQ. J gave up 4 bases and V 7 bases, and 7 bases lay outside the gene matches. The length of the CDR3 is 13 residues. The CDR3 sequence is CASQGERTYGYTF. CDR3 in DNA: TGCGCCAGCCAGGGGGAGAGGACCTATGGCTACACCTTC.

The chain joins TRBV5-1 to TRBJ1-1; perhaps TRBD1 as D (6 bases). This CDR3 spans 13 amino acids. CDR1 is SGHRS and CDR2 is YFSETQ in the germline V gene. V lost 3 bases, J lost 3 bases, and 9 bases lay in between. As DNA, the CDR3 is TGCGCCAGCAGCTACTACAGGGACACTGAAGCTTTCTTT. It translates to CASSYYRDTEAFF.

This clonotype was found many times. The genes are TRBV6-1 and TRBJ1-2; a possible D gene is TRBD1 (6 bases). Germline loops: CDR1 MNHNS, CDR2 SASEGT. Between the trimmed V and J ends, which lost 6 bases and 8 bases, there was a span of 19 bases. This CDR3 is 14 amino acids long. CDR3: CASRAMGRGRGYTF. The CDR3 DNA follows: TGTGCCAGCAGAGCAATGGGCAGGGGAAGAGGCTACACCTTC.

In its sample, this clonotype was seen many times. The DNA of the CDR3 is TGTGCCAGCAGTTACCCCCCGACAGGGAACAATCAGCCCCAGCATTTT. It encodes CASSYPPTGNNQPQHF. The chain recombines TRBV6-2 or TRBV6-3 with TRBJ1-5; 7 bases are a match to TRBD1. The CDR3 is 16 amino acids. V was pared by 2 bases and J by 3 bases, with 7 bases of the junction left unmatched. Looked up from germline, CDR1 is MNHEY and CDR2 is SVGEGT.

The V gene is TRBV6-1, the J gene TRBJ2-2; 9 nucleotides match TRBD1. Germline V gene sequence: CDR1 MNHNS, CDR2 SASEGT. The ends lost 6 bases at V and 6 bases at J; junction bases unmatched: 8. The CDR3 contains 15 residues. The CDR3 region is CASRSTGTGPGELFF. The CDR3 DNA reads TGTGCCAGCAGATCCACCGGGACAGGGCCCGGGGAGCTGTTTTTT.

This chain uses TRBV5-5 with TRBJ2-5; 9 positions agree with TRBD2. The CDR3 consists of 15 residues. V shed 4 bases, J shed 5 bases, and the junction held 9 bases outside the gene matches. From germline, CDR1 is SGHKS and CDR2 YYEKEE (reference sequence). The CDR3, as DNA: TGTGCCAGCAGCCACTTGGCGGGGGGGTGGGAGACCCAGTACTTC. Translation: CASSHLAGGWETQYF.

This clonotype came up many times. CDR3 region: CASSFGGIRGLNYGYTF. The CDR3 DNA is TGTGCCAGCAGCTTTGGGGGGATCAGGGGGTTAAACTATGGCTACACCTTC. This rearrangement joins TRBV11-2 to TRBJ1-2; 7 bases map to TRBD1. This CDR3 comprises 17 residues. Germline V CDR1 and CDR2: SGHAT, FQNNGV. V dropped 3 bases and J dropped 2; count of bases not matched to a gene: 12.

The CDR3 DNA is TGTGCCAGCAGCTTCAGGGGGCCGAACACTGAAGCTTTCTTT. This codes for CASSFRGPNTEAFF. This sequence joins TRBV11-2 and TRBJ1-1, with 8 bases lining up with TRBD1. Looked up from germline, CDR1 is SGHAT and CDR2 is FQNNGV. The CDR3 loop spans 14 amino acids. J lost 1 base, V lost 3 bases, and 1 base had no gene match.

Regarding this clonotype: Without the conserved terminal phenylalanine or tryptophan, this CDR3 likely stems from a read error. The chain recombines TRBV12-3 or TRBV12-4 with TRBJ1-2, with unresolved D. This CDR3 region has 11 residues. Trimming removed 4 bases from V and 5 bases from J, with 5 bases in between. The CDR3 loop reads CASSSGYGYTY. The CDR3 bases are TGTGCCAGCAGTTCCGGTTATGGCTACACCTAC.

This clonotype was seen repeatedly, ten times or more. V and J are TRBV5-1 and TRBJ2-5, with 13 bases identical to TRBD2. This CDR3 is 16 amino acids long. The V gene's germline CDR1 is SGHRS and CDR2 YFSETQ. V gave up 0 bases and J gave up 4 bases; unmatched junction bases: 3. The CDR3 sequence: CASSLGTSGSVETQYF. The CDR3 coding sequence is TGCGCCAGCAGCTTGGGGACTAGCGGGAGTGTAGAGACCCAGTACTTC. The variable domain in full, completed from reference TRBV5-1 and TRBJ2-5, reads KAGVTQTPRYLIKTRGQQVTLSCSPISGHRSVSWYQQTPGQGLQFLFEYFSETQRNKGNFPGRFSGRQFSNSRSEMNVSTLELGDSALYLCASSLGTSGSVETQYFGPGTRLLVL.

This clonotype was seen at least ten times. The V and J genes are TRBV10-3 and TRBJ1-2; possibly TRBD1 for D (6 bases). Deletions cut 10 bases from V and 8 bases from J, with 17 bases between. In germline, CDR1 is ENHRY, CDR2 SYGVKD. This CDR3 is built from 12 residues. The DNA of the CDR3 is TGTGCCACGACGACAGGAGTTTGGGGCTACACCTTC. Its protein product is CATTTGVWGYTF.

This clonotype was counted many times. The rearrangement links TRBV19 to TRBJ1-1; 7 bases align to TRBD1. Germline CDR1 and CDR2: LNHDA and SQIVND (reference sequence). With 7 bases clipped from V and 7 bases from J, the junction kept 6 bases outside the gene matches. There are 12 residues in the CDR3. The CDR3 reads CASMGDSFEAFF. As DNA, the CDR3 is TGTGCCAGTATGGGGGACAGCTTTGAAGCTTTCTTT. The whole variable domain, filled in from reference TRBV19 and TRBJ1-1, reads DGGITQSPKYLFRKEGQNVTLSCEQNLNHDAMYWYRQDPGQGLRLIYYSQIVNDFQKGDIAEGYSVSREKKESFPLTVTSAQKNPTAFYLCASMGDSFEAFFGQGTRLTVV.

This clonotype was observed at least ten times. The chain uses TRBV28 and TRBJ2-7; D possibly corresponds to TRBD2 (6 bases). V was pared by 1 base and J by 7 bases, with 8 bases between. Germline V lookup: CDR1 MDHEN, CDR2 SYDVKM. This CDR3 has 12 amino acids. CDR3 in DNA: TGTGCCAGCAGTTTATTGGGGGGTGAGCAGTACTTC. Residues: CASSLLGGEQYF.

A few counts support this clonotype. This chain connects TRBV6-1 to TRBJ2-7; no firm D call. This CDR3 is 11 amino acids long. Between the trimmed V and J ends, which lost 6 bases and 7 bases, there was a span of 10 bases. Germline CDR1 is MNHNS and CDR2 is SASEGT. CDR3 bases: TGTGCCAGCAGCGCGGTACGGGAGCAGTACTTC. Translation gives CASSAVREQYF.

This rearrangement joins TRBV28 to TRBJ2-7, with a tentative D call TRBD2 (5 bases). V shed 3 bases and J shed 0 bases, with 12 bases lying between them. Germline V gives CDR1 MDHEN, CDR2 SYDVKM. CDR3 length: 15 residues. In DNA, the CDR3 is TGTGCCAGCAGTTTTCCTAGCCTTGGCTCCTACGAGCAGTACTTC. Translation gives CASSFPSLGSYEQYF.

This clonotype was detected many times. The V gene is TRBV5-5, the J gene TRBJ2-5; 9 bases line up with TRBD1. The CDR3 runs to 16 residues. Trimming removed 0 bases from V and 3 bases from J; junction bases left unmatched: 6. Germline-derived CDR1 and CDR2 are SGHKS and YYEKEE (reference sequence). The CDR3 loop is CASSLVVGQGKETQYF. CDR3 sequence (DNA): TGTGCCAGCAGCTTGGTAGTGGGACAGGGTAAAGAGACCCAGTACTTC.

The rearrangement uses TRBV6-5 and TRBJ1-1; the D is unclear. The V end lost 11 bases, the J end lost 6 bases, and 13 bases lay between the germline ends. The CDR3 runs 11 residues. Germline V lookup: CDR1 MNHEY, CDR2 SVGAGI. This chain's CDR3 is CAAVMTAEAFF. CDR3 DNA sequence: TGTGCCGCCGTTATGACGGCTGAAGCTTTCTTT.